One sample yielded the 23 T cell receptor beta chains listed below, sequenced in a study of T cells in women clearing cervical HPV infection (dated by TCRdb to 2017 to 2018). Library prep was done by the immunoSEQ multiplex PCR assay. The source is immuneACCESS, and TCRdb retained only in-frame sequences with V and J called. Part of the clones is not carried over; for the studies checked, unresolved V genes explain less than half of this, and the remainder is unexplained. The sample's clone listing holds about 35,000 clones. The top ten hold about 1.5% of the sample. Sequencing input: blood buffy coat. The receptors shown here come from a woman between 18 and 70 years old with a cervical HPV16 infection that either progressed to CIN3+ or cleared (not recorded which).

CDR3 DNA (partial): TGTGCCAGCATTCTGCTTCAGGGATCACAAGAGACC. Its translation is CASILLQGSQET. The full CDR3 sequence reads CASILLQGSQETQYF. J is TRBJ2-5 and V is TRBV2; a possible D gene is TRBD1 (5 bases). The read terminates 3 residues before the CDR3 end, so the remaining end is supplied by the germline J gene. CDR1 SNHLY and CDR2 FYNNEI come from the germline V gene. The V gene lost 7 bases and the J gene lost 2 bases, with 17 bases spanning the gap. The CDR3 sequence is 15 residues long.

The chain's CDR3 is CASSPRTGVYEQYF. CDR3 bases read: TGTGCCAGCAGCCCCCGGACAGGGGTCTACGAG. The chain uses TRBV7-9 and TRBJ2-7; 9 nucleotides line up with TRBD1. Coverage ceases 3 residues before the CDR3 finishes, and the germline J gene fills in the end. CDR1 is SEHNR and CDR2 is FQNEAQ in the germline V gene (reference sequence). V shed 5 bases and J 3 bases; nucleotides not matched to a gene: 5. This CDR3 contains 14 residues.

About this clone itself: The read terminates 3 residues ahead of where the CDR3 ends, so the germline J gene completes it. The rearrangement links TRBV7-9 to TRBJ1-2; D is undetermined. The CDR3 sequence is 14 residues long. The germline V gene encodes CDR1 SEHNR and CDR2 FQNEAQ (reference sequence). This chain's CDR3 is CASSLAPGESGYTF. The CDR3 bases that were read are TGTGCCAGCAGCTTAGCACCCGGGGAGTCGGGC.

To note about this clone: The observed sequence ends 3 residues before the CDR3 terminus, with the missing tail filled in from the germline J gene. V usage is TRBV5-1 and J usage is TRBJ2-7; 8 bases map to TRBD1. There are 14 residues in the CDR3. J lost 5 bases, V lost 4 bases, and 8 bases had no gene match. Germline-derived CDR1 and CDR2 are SGHRS and YFSETQ. The part of the CDR3 DNA that was read is TGCGCCAGCAGCCGAACTCGGACAGGGAACGAG. Its translation: CASSRTRTGNE. The full-length CDR3 reads as CASSRTRTGNEQYF.

CDR3 region: CASSNQGAYNSPLFF. Incomplete CDR3 DNA: TGTGCCAGTAGTAACCAGGGGGCCTATAATTCACCG. The rearrangement joins TRBV19 to TRBJ2-2; 8 bases agree with TRBD1. The read ends 3 residues early relative to the CDR3; the germline J gene fills the gap. Germline V gene data show CDR1 as LNHDA and CDR2 as SQIVND (reference sequence). The CDR3 runs to 15 residues.

Remarks on this clone: The observed sequence ends 3 residues before the CDR3 terminus, with the missing tail filled in from the germline J gene. The chain is built from TRBV19 and TRBJ1-4, with 7 bases fitting TRBD1. CDR3 length equals 16 residues. CDR1 is LNHDA and CDR2 is SQIVND in the germline V gene (reference sequence). CDR3 DNA (partial): TGTGCCAGTACAGGGGGGTTCCGTTTGGGGGCCAACGTA. Amino acid sequence: CASTGGFRLGANV. The CDR3, in full, reads CASTGGFRLGANVLFF.

Comment on this clone: The CDR3 end falls 3 residues outside the read, so it is completed with the germline J gene. The chain is built from TRBV6-1 and TRBJ2-1; TRBD1 agrees at 7 bases. This CDR3 has 17 amino acids. The V segment lost 2 bases and the J segment 3 bases; nucleotides outside the gene matches: 10. Looked up from germline, CDR1 is MNHNS and CDR2 is SASEGT. Here the CDR3 reads CASSEFTGQFSYNEQFF. CDR3 DNA, as far as it was read: TGTGCCAGCAGTGAATTTACGGGACAGTTTAGCTACAATGAG.

In regard to this clone: From the germline J gene comes the end of the CDR3, since the read stops 3 residues before it. The V gene is TRBV2, the J gene TRBJ1-1, with 7 bases aligning to TRBD1. Germline V gives CDR1 SNHLY, CDR2 FYNNEI. Losses at the gene ends were 6 bases for V and 4 bases for J; bases not matched to a gene: 5. CDR3 length: 13 amino acids. The part of the CDR3 DNA that was read is TGTGCCAGCAGGGCCGACAGGGCCACTGAA. Protein product: CASRADRATE. The entire CDR3 reads CASRADRATEAFF.

Comment on this clone: Read sequence stops 3 residues before the CDR3 end, and the germline J gene provides the missing end. The chain couples TRBV20-1 to TRBJ2-3; D gene uncertain. Germline V gives CDR1 DFQATT, CDR2 SNEGSKA (reference sequence). The CDR3 sequence is 15 residues long. Trimming stripped 1 base from V and 0 bases from J, with 11 bases between. The sequenced CDR3 bases are TGCAGTGCTAGAGCGACTCTTACTAGCACAGATACG. Translated, it gives CSARATLTSTDT. From start to end, the CDR3 is CSARATLTSTDTQYF.

On this clone: The observed sequence ends 3 residues before the CDR3 terminus, with the missing tail filled in from the germline J gene. V and J are TRBV2 and TRBJ2-2; the D gene could be TRBD1 or TRBD2 (7 bases each). CDR1 and CDR2 from the germline V gene are SNHLY and FYNNEI. The CDR3 covers 13 residues. CDR3 protein: CASRAGQREKLFF. The part of the CDR3 DNA that was read is TGTGCCAGCAGAGCGGGACAGCGAGAAAAG.

As concerns this clone: The read gets to within 3 residues of the CDR3 end, and the germline J gene fills in the rest. The gene calls are TRBV29-1 and TRBJ2-1, with TRBD1 matching 9 bases. V trimming: 7 bases; J trimming: 9 bases; junction bases outside the gene matches: 7. The CDR3 runs 12 residues. Germline V gene data show CDR1 as SQVTM and CDR2 as ANQGSEA. The sequenced CDR3 bases are TGCAGCGCCGGACAGGGGATGGGTGAG. Its translation: CSAGQGMGE. The CDR3 as a whole reads CSAGQGMGEQFF.

As regards this clone: The read terminates 3 residues ahead of where the CDR3 ends, so the germline J gene completes it. Other nucleotide sequences in the sample specify the same CDR3. V gene TRBV30 combines with J gene TRBJ1-3; D is uncertain. Trimming removed 2 bases from V and 4 bases from J, with 9 bases in between. There are 13 residues in the CDR3. Looked up from germline, CDR1 is GTSNPN and CDR2 is SVGIG (reference sequence). Partial CDR3 DNA: TGTGCCTGGAGTCCGGAACAGGGAAACACC. It yields the protein CAWSPEQGNT. The CDR3 in its entirety is CAWSPEQGNTIYF.

Concerning this clone: The read falls 3 residues short of the CDR3 end, and the missing part is taken from the germline J gene. The gene calls are TRBV18 and TRBJ1-1; TRBD1 matches 9 bases. The CDR3 runs to 14 residues. CDR1 is KGHSH and CDR2 is LQKENI in the germline V gene. V dropped 3 bases and J dropped 1; count of bases not matched to a gene: 0. Here the CDR3 reads CASSPGQGNTEAFF. CDR3 DNA (partial): TGTGCCAGCTCACCGGGACAGGGGAACACTGAA.

With respect to this clone: The read terminates 3 residues before the CDR3 end, so the remaining end is supplied by the germline J gene. The chain joins TRBV20-1 to TRBJ2-2; maybe TRBD2 (5 bases). This CDR3 is 12 amino acids long. Germline V gene sequence: CDR1 DFQATT, CDR2 SNEGSKA (reference sequence). Trimming cost V 3 bases and J 6 bases, with 8 bases left between them. CDR3 loop: CSASLAPGELFF. The CDR3 bases that were read are TGCAGTGCTAGTTTAGCGCCCGGGGAG.

Comment on this clone: One end of the junction varies from germline; a read error may be responsible. The read halts 3 residues ahead of the CDR3 end, with the missing end drawn from the germline J gene. The rearrangement joins TRBV19 to TRBJ1-1; D call uncertain. The V gene's germline CDR1 is LNHDA and CDR2 SQIVND (reference sequence). The CDR3 is 18 amino acids. The covered CDR3 bases are TGTGCCAGTAGTATAGTCTCGTACAGAACAACACCCAACACTGAC. This gives the protein CASSIVSYRTTPNTD. The entire CDR3 is CASSIVSYRTTPNTDAFF.

Worth noting for this clone: The read falls 3 residues short of the CDR3 end, and the missing part is taken from the germline J gene. This chain links TRBV18 with TRBJ1-2, with D unclear. Germline CDR1 KGHSH, CDR2 LQKENI. The CDR3 is made up of 16 amino acids. The sequenced part of the CDR3 DNA is TGTGCCAGCTCATCCGGGTGGGTAGCGCTTACCTACGAC. It encodes CASSSGWVALTYD. The full CDR3 protein reads CASSSGWVALTYDYTF.

A word on this clone: The read stops 3 residues short of the end of the CDR3; the missing end is completed from the germline J gene. The rearrangement uses TRBV6-1 and TRBJ1-2; no definite D call. V shed 1 base and J shed 7 bases, with 16 bases lying between them. The CDR3 extends over 15 amino acids. Per germline, CDR1 MNHNS and CDR2 SASEGT. The CDR3 protein is CASSEVATPRGGYTF. Partial CDR3 DNA: TGTGCCAGCAGTGAAGTGGCCACCCCGCGCGGTGGC.

Concerning this clone: The CDR3 goes on 3 residues after the read ends, and that part is filled in from the germline J gene. J is TRBJ2-7 and V is TRBV20-1; TRBD2 matches at 12 bases. V lost 3 bases and J lost 3; bases outside the gene matches: 6. The CDR3 extends over 15 amino acids. Germline V gives CDR1 DFQATT, CDR2 SNEGSKA (reference sequence). The CDR3 bases that were read are TGCAGTGCTAGCCAAACTAGCGGGGGGTTCTACGAG. Its protein is CSASQTSGGFYE. The whole CDR3 sequence is CSASQTSGGFYEQYF.

Worth noting for this clone: The read terminates 3 residues ahead of where the CDR3 ends, so the germline J gene completes it. The chain employs TRBV5-1 and TRBJ2-3, with 7 bases lining up with TRBD2. This CDR3 is built from 15 residues. CDR1 and CDR2 (germline): SGHRS, YFSETQ. V lost 2 bases and J lost 1; bases outside the gene matches: 4. Incomplete CDR3 DNA: TGCGCCAGCAGCTTCGCGGGGGATCGCACAGATACG. This encodes CASSFAGDRTDT. Given in full, the CDR3 is CASSFAGDRTDTQYF. Full variable domain (rest looked up from reference TRBV5-1 and TRBJ2-3): KAGVTQTPRYLIKTRGQQVTLSCSPISGHRSVSWYQQTPGQGLQFLFEYFSETQRNKGNFPGRFSGRQFSNSRSEMNVSTLELGDSALYLCASSFAGDRTDTQYFGPGTRLTVL.

Concerning this clone itself: The read stops 3 residues short of the end of the CDR3; the missing end is completed from the germline J gene. The chain has TRBV12-3 or TRBV12-4 and TRBJ2-3; 9 nucleotides line up with TRBD2. This CDR3 is 16 amino acids long. J lost 3 bases, V lost 2 bases, and 6 bases had no gene match. The CDR3 bases that were read are TGTGCCAGCAGTTTAAAGGACGCGGGAGGGACAGATACG. Protein sequence: CASSLKDAGGTDT. The entire CDR3 is CASSLKDAGGTDTQYF.

Note on this clone: Coverage ceases 3 residues before the CDR3 finishes, and the germline J gene fills in the end. The chain links TRBV10-1 to TRBJ1-6; possibly TRBD1 for D (6 bases). The CDR3 sequence is 13 residues long. V dropped 3 bases and J dropped 9 bases, with 9 bases sitting between them. Germline CDR1 and CDR2: WNHNN and SYGVQD (reference sequence). The part of the CDR3 DNA that was read is TGCGCCAGCAGTGACCAACAGGGTTCACCC. Protein: CASSDQQGSP. The complete CDR3 reads CASSDQQGSPLHF.

Note on this clone: The read ends 3 residues before the CDR3 terminus; that terminus is restored from the germline J gene. V is TRBV7-9 and J is TRBJ1-2; D unclear. CDR3 length: 13 residues. Germline V gives CDR1 SEHNR, CDR2 FQNEAQ (reference sequence). Partial CDR3 DNA: TGTGCCAGCGGTCTCCCAGGTAACAATGAC. It is translated as CASGLPGNND. The full CDR3 protein is CASGLPGNNDYTF.

As to this clone: The read ends 3 residues early relative to the CDR3; the germline J gene fills the gap. The genes are TRBV4-1 and TRBJ2-5; perhaps TRBD1 as D (5 bases). The CDR3 extends over 14 amino acids. Looked up from germline, CDR1 is MGHRA and CDR2 is YSYEKL. Trimming stripped 4 bases from V and 0 bases from J, with 9 bases between. This CDR3 is CASSLATDQETQYF. Incomplete CDR3 DNA: TGCGCCAGCAGCCTGGCGACAGACCAAGAGACC.